The rows below give T cell receptor beta chains drawn from one sample of a study of shared clonotypes between healthy human individuals. Profiled with immunoSEQ multiplex PCR; TCRdb holds only in-frame clones, not every one. The profile shows over 2 million clones, over 85% of them singletons. Specimen: naive CD8+ T cells sorted from blood. Receptors originate from a young man in good health. CDR3s include the opening cysteine and the closing phenylalanine or tryptophan. The order of the fields is J gene, clone size, V gene, D gene, CDR3 DNA, CDR3 protein. A D gene is named only where the DNA matches it firmly. Size tells how often a clone was seen (once, few, many) or the class of an expanded clone, and some rows leave it out.

>TRBJ2-3|NA|TRBV5-6|NA
TGTGCCAGCATCTGGGGAGGGGGAGAAGATACGCAGTATTTT
CASIWGGGEDTQYF
>TRBJ2-5|NA|TRBV29-1|TRBD2
TGCAGCGTTGAAACTAGCGGGAGGTACCAAGAGACCCAGTACTTC
CSVETSGRYQETQYF
>TRBJ2-1|NA|TRBV28|TRBD2
TGTGCCAGCAGTTGGCGGGGGACCTACAATGAGCAGTTCTTC
CASSWRGTYNEQFF
>TRBJ1-3|once|TRBV27|NA
TGTGCCAGCAGTCCGCTGGGCTCTGGAAACACCATATATTTT
CASSPLGSGNTIYF
>TRBJ2-2|NA|TRBV7-9|TRBD1
TGTGCCACCGGGACAGGTGGGACCGGGGAGCTGTTTTTT
CATGTGGTGELFF
>TRBJ1-1|once|TRBV19|NA
TGTGCCAGTAGTCTTCTTGAGGGCTTCACTGAAGCTTTCTTT
CASSLLEGFTEAFF
>TRBJ2-7|NA|TRBV5-6|NA
TGTGCCAGCAGCTTGACTCATACGCTCTACGAGCAGTACTTC
CASSLTHTLYEQYF
>TRBJ1-4|NA|TRBV7-6|NA
TGTGCCAGCAGCTTAGAAAACGCAGGGCCCGGTGAAAAACTGTTTTTT
CASSLENAGPGEKLFF
>TRBJ1-1|NA|TRBV6-6|TRBD1
TGTGCCAGCAGTTATGGGGACAGTGAAGCTTTCTTT
CASSYGDSEAFF
>TRBJ1-4|NA|TRBV2|NA
TGTGCCAGCAGAGTTCGTGGCGGCGCAACTAATGAAAAACTGTTTTTT
CASRVRGGATNEKLFF
>TRBJ2-5|NA|TRBV6-5|TRBD1
TGTGCCAGCAGCGGGGACAGCCTTTACCGAGAGACCCAGTACTTC
CASSGDSLYRETQYF
>TRBJ1-1|NA|TRBV13|NA
TGTGCCAGCAGCTTAGGGGTAGGCGGGCTCACTGAAGCTTTCTTT
CASSLGVGGLTEAFF
>TRBJ2-2|NA|TRBV7-9|NA
TGTGCCAGCATGCCGGAGAGGGTGATGAACACCGGGGAGCTGTTTTTT
CASMPERVMNTGELFF
>TRBJ2-7|NA|TRBV4-1|NA
TGCGCCAGCAGCCAAGGGGTGACCTCACCCTACGAGCAGTACTTC
CASSQGVTSPYEQYF
>TRBJ2-2|NA|TRBV7-9|TRBD1
TGTGCCAGCAGCTTAGGGACAGGGGAAACCGGGGAGCTGTTTTTT
CASSLGTGETGELFF
>TRBJ2-1|once|TRBV30|NA
TGTGCCTGGAGTCGTATCATGGATGAGCAGTTCTTC
CAWSRIMDEQFF
>TRBJ2-3|NA|TRBV5-1|NA
TGCGCCAGCAGCTCGTGGACTAGCACAGATACGCAGTATTTT
CASSSWTSTDTQYF
>TRBJ2-5|NA|TRBV5-4|NA
TGTGCCAGCAGGGTGGGTTTCCAAGAGACCCAGTACTTC
CASRVGFQETQYF
>TRBJ2-7|NA|TRBV4-1|NA
TGCGCCAGCAGCCAAGATGACAGCTCCTACGAGCAGTACTTC
CASSQDDSSYEQYF
>TRBJ2-7|NA|TRBV4-1|TRBD2
TGCGCCAGCAGCCAAGTGAGTAGCGGGAGCTACGAGCAGTACTTC
CASSQVSSGSYEQYF
>TRBJ2-3|NA|TRBV27|NA
TGTGCCAGCAGTTTTCTGGCGGCCGTGGATACGCAGTATTTT
CASSFLAAVDTQYF
>TRBJ2-5|once|TRBV6-5|NA
TGTGCCAGCAGTTACCGAGGGAGTGGAGAGACCCAGTACTTC
CASSYRGSGETQYF
>TRBJ1-4|NA|TRBV18|NA
TGTGCCAGCTCACCGGGGATGGGGAGAGCAACTAATGAAAAACTGTTTTTT
CASSPGMGRATNEKLFF
>TRBJ2-7|NA|TRBV6-1|TRBD1
TGTGCCAGCAGTGAATATGGTGGACAGGGAGTCTACGAGCAGTACTTC
CASSEYGGQGVYEQYF
>TRBJ2-5|once|TRBV7-9|TRBD2
TGTGCCAGCAGCTCAAACTTAGCGGGGGAGCAAGAGACCCAGTACTTC
CASSSNLAGEQETQYF
>TRBJ2-2|NA|TRBV5-4|NA
TGTGCCAGCAGCTTAGGGCTTATGAACACCGGGGAGCTGTTTTTT
CASSLGLMNTGELFF
>TRBJ2-1|NA|TRBV6-1|NA
TGTGCCAGCAGTGAACTAATGGGCGGGGAGTACAATGAGCAGTTCTTC
CASSELMGGEYNEQFF
>TRBJ2-2|once|TRBV19|NA
TGTGCCTCTTTTGGCGCCGGGACCGGGGAGCTGTTTTTT
CASFGAGTGELFF
>TRBJ2-3|NA|TRBV27|NA
TGTGCCAGCAGTTTAGGGGTTGTGAGGGGGGGAGAACATACGCAGTATTTT
CASSLGVVRGGEHTQYF